This T cell receptor (beta chain) was recorded in a study of identical twins. Study-wide results and limits: Cross-sectional statistical analysis was relied on for the conclusions, without the same donors being followed.

TCRdb called the 5' RACE reads again in MiXCR, with one record for every CDR3 protein. This sample has about 530,000 distinct CDR3 sequences; 20% to 25% occur once, and the top ten carry around 0.48%. As concerns this clonotype: The target antigen is unknown.

Every donor was a healthy Caucasian. This CDR3 is 12 amino acids long. Trimming shortened V by 3 bases and J by 1 base, and 6 bases separated the two germline ends. Per the germline V gene, CDR1 is DFQATT and CDR2 is SNEGSKA (reference sequence). The same data also went into a second study, on yellow fever vaccine responses in identical twins. That source reports: Among the twins, the vaccine T cell response reportedly seemed partly convergent and partly personalized.

The sequencing input was CD4+ T cells sorted from blood. J is TRBJ2-5 and V is TRBV20-1; possibly TRBD2 for D (5 bases). This TCR derives from a woman younger than 30 in good health. The CDR3 DNA reads as TGCAGTGCTAGCCTAGCCCAAGAGACCCAGTACTTC. Translation: CSASLAQETQYF.